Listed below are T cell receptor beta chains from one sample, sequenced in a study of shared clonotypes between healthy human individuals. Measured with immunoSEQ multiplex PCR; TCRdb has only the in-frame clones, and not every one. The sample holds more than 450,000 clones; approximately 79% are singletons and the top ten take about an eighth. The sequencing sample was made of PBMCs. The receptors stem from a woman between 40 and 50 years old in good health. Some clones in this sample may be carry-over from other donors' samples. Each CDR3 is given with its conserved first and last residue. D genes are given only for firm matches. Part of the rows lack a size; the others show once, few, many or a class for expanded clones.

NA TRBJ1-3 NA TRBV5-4 CASSLFGVSNTIYF TGTGCCAGCAGCTTGTTCGGGGTTTCGAACACCATATATTTT
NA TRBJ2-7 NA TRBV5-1 CASSLVSGYSYEQYF TGCGCCAGCAGCTTGGTATCGGGATACTCCTACGAGCAGTACTTC
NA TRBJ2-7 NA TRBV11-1 CASSLRDGRQYF TGTGCCAGCAGCCTCCGGGACGGTAGGCAGTACTTC
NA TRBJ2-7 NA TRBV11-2 CASSEDSFYEQYF TGTGCCAGCAGCGAGGACAGCTTCTACGAGCAGTACTTC
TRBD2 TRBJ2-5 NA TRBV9 CASSGKAGGEETQYF TGTGCCAGCAGCGGAAAAGCGGGAGGGGAAGAGACCCAGTACTTC
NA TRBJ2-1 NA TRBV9 CASSKPGPTYNEQFF TGTGCCAGCAGCAAGCCGGGTCCTACCTACAATGAGCAGTTCTTC
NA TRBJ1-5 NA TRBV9 CASSAEGGGNQPQHF TGTGCCAGCAGCGCCGAGGGCGGGGGCAATCAGCCCCAGCATTTT
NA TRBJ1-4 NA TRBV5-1 CASSLGAEEEKLFF TGCGCCAGCAGCTTGGGAGCTGAGGAAGAAAAACTGTTTTTT
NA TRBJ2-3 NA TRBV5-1 CASSSSQGIDTQYF TGCGCCAGCAGCTCGTCCCAGGGGATAGATACGCAGTATTTT
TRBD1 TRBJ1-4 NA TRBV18 CASSTGASNEKLFF TGTGCCAGCTCAACAGGGGCGAGTAATGAAAAACTGTTTTTT
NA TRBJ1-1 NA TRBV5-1 CASSLWGYGRAMNTEAFF TGCGCCAGCAGCTTGTGGGGTTACGGACGGGCCATGAACACTGAAGCTTTCTTT
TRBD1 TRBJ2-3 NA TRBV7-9 CASFSTGAYSDTQYF TGTGCCAGCTTCTCGACAGGGGCTTATTCAGATACGCAGTATTTT
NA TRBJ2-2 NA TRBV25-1 CASSKDIQNTGELFF TGTGCCAGCAGTAAGGACATTCAGAACACCGGGGAGCTGTTTTTT
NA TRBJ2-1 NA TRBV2 CASRAGEVGEQFF TGTGCCAGCAGGGCAGGGGAGGTCGGGGAGCAGTTCTTC
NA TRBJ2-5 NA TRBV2 CASRTGQTAAETQYF TGTGCCAGCAGAACCGGACAGACTGCGGCCGAGACCCAGTACTTC
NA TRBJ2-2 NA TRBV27 CASSLSAIGELFF TGTGCCAGCAGTTTATCGGCCATCGGGGAGCTGTTTTTT
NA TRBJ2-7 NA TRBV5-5 CASSLLPLYEQYF TGTGCCAGCAGCTTGCTTCCGCTCTACGAGCAGTACTTC
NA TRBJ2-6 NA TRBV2 CASRPNGANVLTF TGTGCCAGCAGACCCAACGGGGCCAACGTCCTGACTTTC
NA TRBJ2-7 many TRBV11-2 CASSLQRASYEQYF TGTGCCAGCAGCTTACAGCGGGCCTCCTACGAGCAGTACTTC
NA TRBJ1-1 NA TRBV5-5 CASSLAQSRIGEAFF TGTGCCAGCAGCTTGGCACAGAGCCGCATCGGTGAAGCTTTCTTT
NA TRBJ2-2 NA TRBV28 CAGKERLNTGELFF TGTGCCGGCAAGGAACGGTTGAACACCGGGGAGCTGTTTTTT
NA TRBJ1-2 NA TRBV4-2 CASTILGGFNNYGYTF TGTGCCAGCACTATCTTAGGGGGTTTTAATAACTATGGCTACACCTTC
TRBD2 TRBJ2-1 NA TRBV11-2 CASRRLAGWNEQFF TGTGCCAGCAGAAGACTAGCGGGATGGAATGAGCAGTTCTTC
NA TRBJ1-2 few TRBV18 CASSPEGGGYGYTF TGTGCCAGCTCACCAGAGGGCGGTGGCTATGGCTACACCTTC